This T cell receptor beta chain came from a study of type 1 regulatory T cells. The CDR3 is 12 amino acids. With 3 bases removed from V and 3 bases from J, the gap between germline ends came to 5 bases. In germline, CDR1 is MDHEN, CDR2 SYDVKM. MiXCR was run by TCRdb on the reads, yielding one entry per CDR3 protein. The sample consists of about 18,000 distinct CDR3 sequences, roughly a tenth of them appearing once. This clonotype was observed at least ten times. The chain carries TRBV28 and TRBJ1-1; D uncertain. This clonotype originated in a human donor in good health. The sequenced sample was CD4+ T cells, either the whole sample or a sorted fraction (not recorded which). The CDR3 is CASSFGHTEAFF. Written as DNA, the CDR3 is TGTGCCAGCAGTTTCGGTCACACTGAAGCTTTCTTT.